The 8 T cell receptor beta chains in this list originate from one sample, sequenced in a study of radiotherapy plus CTLA-4 blockade in lung cancer. Method: immunoSEQ multiplex PCR; TCRdb's copy keeps in-frame clones and lacks some. In the table there are nearly 110,000 clones, approximately 81% of which are singletons. The starting material was peripheral blood, obtained from a patient treated with radiotherapy plus ipilimumab. Receptors were obtained from a human donor with non-small cell lung cancer that progressed on radiotherapy plus ipilimumab. Some clones in this sample may be carry-over from other donors' samples.

This sequence joins TRBV5-1 and TRBJ1-5; no definite D call. This CDR3 has 15 amino acids. Trimming removed 4 bases at V and 8 bases at J, with 19 bases between. The germline gives CDR1 SGHRS, CDR2 YFSETQ. CDR3 sequence reads: CASSPGGPKREPQHF. DNA for the CDR3: TGCGCCAGCAGCCCCGGTGGGCCCAAGAGGGAGCCCCAGCATTTT.

The chain employs TRBV6-1 and TRBJ1-6; D gene uncertain. CDR1 and CDR2 from the germline V gene are MNHNS and SASEGT. V was trimmed by 3 bases and J by 8 bases, leaving 8 bases between them. The CDR3 extends over 13 amino acids. The CDR3 loop reads CASSEFGDSPLHF. The CDR3 DNA is TGTGCCAGCAGTGAGTTCGGGGATTCACCCCTCCACTTT.

The gene calls are TRBV2 and TRBJ1-4, with D hard to call. The CDR3 contains 15 residues. Trimming took 2 bases from V and 8 from J, leaving 15 bases between them. Germline lookup yields CDR1 SNHLY and CDR2 FYNNEI. DNA for the CDR3: TGTGCCAGCAGTGAATTGACGGGAGGTGTGGAAAAACTGTTTTTT. This sequence encodes CASSELTGGVEKLFF.

The rearrangement uses TRBV28 and TRBJ1-4; 8 positions match TRBD1. CDR1 and CDR2 (germline): MDHEN, SYDVKM. The trim removed 6 bases at V and 7 bases at J, leaving 4 bases unmatched. The CDR3 contains 13 residues. CDR3 sequence: CASRDRAGEKLFF. CDR3 sequence (DNA): TGTGCCAGCAGGGACAGGGCCGGTGAAAAACTGTTTTTT. Filled out from reference TRBV28 and TRBJ1-4, the complete variable domain reads DVKVTQSSRYLVKRTGEKVFLECVQDMDHENMFWYRQDPGLGLRLIYFSYDVKMKEKGDIPEGYSVSREKKERFSLILESASTNQTSMYLCASRDRAGEKLFFGSGTQLSVL.

V is TRBV5-1 and J is TRBJ2-1; tentative D call: TRBD1 (6 bases). Trimming pared 3 bases from V and 6 bases from J, leaving 13 bases between. Germline V lookup: CDR1 SGHRS, CDR2 YFSETQ. This CDR3 has 14 residues. The chain's CDR3 is CASSSRQAGNEQFF. The CDR3 DNA is TGCGCCAGCAGCTCACGACAGGCGGGCAATGAGCAGTTCTTC. Together with reference TRBV5-1 and TRBJ2-1, the CDR3 gives the full variable domain: KAGVTQTPRYLIKTRGQQVTLSCSPISGHRSVSWYQQTPGQGLQFLFEYFSETQRNKGNFPGRFSGRQFSNSRSEMNVSTLELGDSALYLCASSSRQAGNEQFFGPGTRLTVL.

The chain links TRBV7-2 to TRBJ2-7, with D perhaps given as TRBD1 or TRBD2 (5 bases each). Germline CDR1 SGHTA, CDR2 FQGNSA. Trimming removed 1 base from V and 4 bases from J, with 14 bases in between. The CDR3 is 15 residues long. CDR3 nucleotide sequence: TGTGCCAGCAGCTTAGATACAGGAGGCTTATACGAGCAGTACTTC. It encodes CASSLDTGGLYEQYF. Variable domain in full (rest from reference TRBV7-2 and TRBJ2-7): GAGVSQSPSNKVTEKGKDVELRCDPISGHTALYWYRQSLGQGLEFLIYFQGNSAPDKSGLPSDRFSAERTGGSVSTLTIQRTQQEDSAVYLCASSLDTGGLYEQYFGPGTRLTVT.

The rearrangement links TRBV5-4 to TRBJ2-2; D is perhaps TRBD2 (6 bases). Trimming removed 4 bases at V and 5 bases at J, with 21 bases between. The CDR3 extends over 17 amino acids. CDR1 is SGHNT, CDR2 YYREEE, per germline (reference sequence). The DNA for the CDR3 is TGTGCCAGCAGCCAAACCAGGGACTCTATAGGAACCGGGGAGCTGTTTTTT. Protein product: CASSQTRDSIGTGELFF.

The CDR3 DNA reads TGTGCTCTCCGGTGCTTGAACACTGAAGCTTTCTTT. Amino acids: CALRCLNTEAFF. The rearrangement links TRBV7-7 to TRBJ1-1; D gene ambiguous. This CDR3 spans 12 amino acids. Per germline, CDR1 SSHAT and CDR2 FNYEAQ (reference sequence).